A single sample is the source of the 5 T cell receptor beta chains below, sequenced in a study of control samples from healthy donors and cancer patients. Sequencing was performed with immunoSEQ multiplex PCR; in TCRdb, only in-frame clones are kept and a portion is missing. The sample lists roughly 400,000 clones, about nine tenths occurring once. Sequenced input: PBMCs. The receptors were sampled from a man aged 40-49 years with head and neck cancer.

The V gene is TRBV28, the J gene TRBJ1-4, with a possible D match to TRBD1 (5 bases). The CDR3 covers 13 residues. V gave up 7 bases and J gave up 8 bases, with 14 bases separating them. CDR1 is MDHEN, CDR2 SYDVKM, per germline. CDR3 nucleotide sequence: TGTGCCAGCACCCCACCTAGGGGAGAAAAACTGTTTTTT. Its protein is CASTPPRGEKLFF.

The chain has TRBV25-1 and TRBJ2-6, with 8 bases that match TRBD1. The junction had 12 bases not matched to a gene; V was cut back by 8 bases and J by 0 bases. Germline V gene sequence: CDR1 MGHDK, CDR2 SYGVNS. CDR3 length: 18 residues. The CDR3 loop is CASQTQDRAYSGANVLTF. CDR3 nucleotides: TGTGCCAGCCAGACTCAGGACAGGGCGTACTCTGGGGCCAACGTCCTGACTTTC.

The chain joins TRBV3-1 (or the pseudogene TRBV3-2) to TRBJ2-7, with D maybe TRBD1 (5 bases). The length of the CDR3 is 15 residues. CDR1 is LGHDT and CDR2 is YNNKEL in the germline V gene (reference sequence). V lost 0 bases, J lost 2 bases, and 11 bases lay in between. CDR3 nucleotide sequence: TGTGCCAGCAGCCAAGATCAGGACAATACCTACGAGCAGTACTTC. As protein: CASSQDQDNTYEQYF.

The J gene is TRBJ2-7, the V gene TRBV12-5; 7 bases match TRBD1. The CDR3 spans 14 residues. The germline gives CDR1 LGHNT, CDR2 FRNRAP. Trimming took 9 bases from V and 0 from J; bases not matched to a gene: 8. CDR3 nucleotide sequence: TGTGCTAGGGGGGAGAGGGGGCCCTCCTACGAGCAGTACTTC. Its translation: CARGERGPSYEQYF.

This CDR3 reads CATSRDARGPSSGANVLTF. CDR3 DNA: TGTGCCACCAGCAGAGATGCCAGGGGCCCTAGCTCTGGGGCCAACGTCCTGACTTTC. This rearrangement joins TRBV15 to TRBJ2-6; the D gene is possibly TRBD1 (6 bases). V shed 0 bases and J shed 0 bases, with 15 bases lying between them. This CDR3 has 19 residues. CDR1 is LNHNV and CDR2 is YYDKDF in the germline V gene (reference sequence).